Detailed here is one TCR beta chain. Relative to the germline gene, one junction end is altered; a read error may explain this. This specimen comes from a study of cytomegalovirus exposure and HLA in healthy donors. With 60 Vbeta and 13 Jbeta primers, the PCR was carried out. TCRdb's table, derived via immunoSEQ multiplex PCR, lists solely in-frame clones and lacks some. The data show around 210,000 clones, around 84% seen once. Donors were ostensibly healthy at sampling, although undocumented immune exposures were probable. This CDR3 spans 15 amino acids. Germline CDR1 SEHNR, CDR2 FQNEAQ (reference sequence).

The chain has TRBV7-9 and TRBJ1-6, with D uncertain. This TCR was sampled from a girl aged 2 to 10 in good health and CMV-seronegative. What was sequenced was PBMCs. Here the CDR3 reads CTSSLEEEWHSPLHF. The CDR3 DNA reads TGTACCAGCAGCTTAGAAGAGGAGTGGCATTCACCCCTCCACTTT.